This TCR beta chain was found in a study of shared clonotypes between healthy human individuals. With respect to this clone: Its antigen is not identified.

Study-level findings and limits: Among the subsets, naive ones generally showed larger estimated richness than memory ones.

The CDR3 contains 15 residues. Germline V gives CDR1 KGHSH, CDR2 LQKENI. V gave up 0 bases and J gave up 2 bases, with 11 bases separating them. Assay: immunoSEQ multiplex PCR; the TCRdb copy retains only in-frame clones and omits some. Among over a million clones listed, roughly 96% were seen once. This receptor was obtained from a young man in good health. The rearrangement joins TRBV18 to TRBJ2-7, with D uncertain. Specimen: naive CD4+ T cells sorted from blood. Stated subset: CD45RA+ positively selected. In DNA form, the CDR3 reads TGTGCCAGCTCACCACCAAACCCACTAACCTACGAGCAGTACTTC. This encodes CASSPPNPLTYEQYF.